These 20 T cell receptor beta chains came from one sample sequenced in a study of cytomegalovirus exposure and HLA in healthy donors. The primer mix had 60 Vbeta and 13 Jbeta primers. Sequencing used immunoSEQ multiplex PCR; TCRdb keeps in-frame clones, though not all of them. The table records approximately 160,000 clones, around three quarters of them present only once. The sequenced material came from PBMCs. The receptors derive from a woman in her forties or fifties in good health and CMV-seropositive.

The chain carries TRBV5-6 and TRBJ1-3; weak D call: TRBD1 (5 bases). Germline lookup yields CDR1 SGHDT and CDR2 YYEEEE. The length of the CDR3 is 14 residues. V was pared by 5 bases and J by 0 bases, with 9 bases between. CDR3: CASRKQGSGNTIYF. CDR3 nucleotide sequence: TGTGCCAGCAGAAAGCAGGGCTCTGGAAACACCATATATTTT.

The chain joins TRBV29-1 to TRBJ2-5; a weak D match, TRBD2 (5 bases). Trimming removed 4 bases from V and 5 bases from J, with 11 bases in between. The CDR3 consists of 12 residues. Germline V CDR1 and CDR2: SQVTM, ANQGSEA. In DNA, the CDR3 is TGCAGCGTTGTAGGTAGGAGGGAGACCCAGTACTTC. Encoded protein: CSVVGRRETQYF.

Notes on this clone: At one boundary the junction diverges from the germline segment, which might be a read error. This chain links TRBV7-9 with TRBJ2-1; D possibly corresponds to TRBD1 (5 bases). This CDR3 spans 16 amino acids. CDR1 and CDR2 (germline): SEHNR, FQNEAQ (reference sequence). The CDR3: CSSSWGPEDINNEQFF. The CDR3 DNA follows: TGTTCCAGCAGCTGGGGCCCAGAGGATATTAACAATGAGCAGTTCTTC.

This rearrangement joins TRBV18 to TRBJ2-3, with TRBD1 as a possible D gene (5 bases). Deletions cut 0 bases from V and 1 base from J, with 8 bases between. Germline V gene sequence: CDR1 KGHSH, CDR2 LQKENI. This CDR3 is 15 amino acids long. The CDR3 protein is CASSPPGVRTDTQYF. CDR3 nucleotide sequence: TGTGCCAGCTCACCACCAGGGGTCCGCACAGATACGCAGTATTTT.

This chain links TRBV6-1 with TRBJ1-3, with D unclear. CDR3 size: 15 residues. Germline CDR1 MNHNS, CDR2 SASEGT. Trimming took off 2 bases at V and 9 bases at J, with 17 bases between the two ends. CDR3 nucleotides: TGTGCCAGCAGTGAAAGTGTGGACTGGGCTGGCACCATATATTTT. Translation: CASSESVDWAGTIYF.

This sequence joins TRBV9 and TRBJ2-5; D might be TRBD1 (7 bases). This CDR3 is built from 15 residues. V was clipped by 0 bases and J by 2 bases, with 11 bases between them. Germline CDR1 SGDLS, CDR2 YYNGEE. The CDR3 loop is CASSVVQGGQETQYF. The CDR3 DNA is TGTGCCAGCAGCGTAGTCCAGGGGGGTCAAGAGACCCAGTACTTC.

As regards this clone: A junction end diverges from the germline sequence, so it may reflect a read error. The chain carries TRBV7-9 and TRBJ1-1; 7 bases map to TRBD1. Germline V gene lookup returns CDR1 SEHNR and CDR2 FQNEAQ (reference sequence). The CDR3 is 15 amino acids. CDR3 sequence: CSSSFGSGGYTEAFF. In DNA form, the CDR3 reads TGTTCCAGCAGCTTTGGGTCAGGGGGTTACACTGAAGCTTTCTTT.

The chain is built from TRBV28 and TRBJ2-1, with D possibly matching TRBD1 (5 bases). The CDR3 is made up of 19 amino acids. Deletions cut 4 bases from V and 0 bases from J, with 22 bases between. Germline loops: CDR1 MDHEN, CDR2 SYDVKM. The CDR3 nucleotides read TGTGCCAGCAGTTCAATCTTCCTAAATGGGGCTTCCTCCTACAATGAGCAGTTCTTC. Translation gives CASSSIFLNGASSYNEQFF.

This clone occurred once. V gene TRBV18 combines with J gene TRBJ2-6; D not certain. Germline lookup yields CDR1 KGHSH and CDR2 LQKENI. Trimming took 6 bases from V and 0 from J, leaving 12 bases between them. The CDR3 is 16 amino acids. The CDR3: CASSINQISGANVLTF. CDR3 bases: TGTGCCAGCTCGATTAATCAGATCTCTGGGGCCAACGTCCTGACTTTC.

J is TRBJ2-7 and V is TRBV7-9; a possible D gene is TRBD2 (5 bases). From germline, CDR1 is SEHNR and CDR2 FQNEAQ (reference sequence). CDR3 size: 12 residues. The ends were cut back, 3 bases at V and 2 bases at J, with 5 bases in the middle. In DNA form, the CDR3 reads TGTGCCAGCAGCTTCGGGGCCTACGAGCAGTACTTC. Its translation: CASSFGAYEQYF.

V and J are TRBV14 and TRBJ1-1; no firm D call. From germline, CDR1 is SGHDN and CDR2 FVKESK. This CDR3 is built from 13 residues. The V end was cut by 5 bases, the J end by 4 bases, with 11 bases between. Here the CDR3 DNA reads TGTGCCAGCAGCAGCGTCCTGATCACTGAAGCTTTCTTT. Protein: CASSSVLITEAFF.

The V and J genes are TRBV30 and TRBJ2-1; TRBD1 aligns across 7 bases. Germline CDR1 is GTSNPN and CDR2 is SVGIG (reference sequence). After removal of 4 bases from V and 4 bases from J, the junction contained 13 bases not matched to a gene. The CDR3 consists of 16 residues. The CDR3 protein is CAWTSLDRHAYNEQFF. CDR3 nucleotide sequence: TGTGCCTGGACATCCTTGGACAGGCACGCTTACAATGAGCAGTTCTTC. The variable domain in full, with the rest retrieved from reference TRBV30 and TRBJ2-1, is SQTIHQWPATLVQPVGSPLSLECTVEGTSNPNLYWYRQAAGRGLQLLFYSVGIGQISSEVPQNLSASRPQDRQFILSSKKLLLSDSGFYLCAWTSLDRHAYNEQFFGPGTRLTVL.

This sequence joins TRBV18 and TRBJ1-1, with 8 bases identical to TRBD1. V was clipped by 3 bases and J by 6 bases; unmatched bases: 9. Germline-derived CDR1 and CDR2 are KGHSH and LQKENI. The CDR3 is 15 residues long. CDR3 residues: CASSPNRGGSAEAFF. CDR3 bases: TGTGCCAGCTCACCCAACAGGGGGGGATCGGCTGAAGCTTTCTTT.

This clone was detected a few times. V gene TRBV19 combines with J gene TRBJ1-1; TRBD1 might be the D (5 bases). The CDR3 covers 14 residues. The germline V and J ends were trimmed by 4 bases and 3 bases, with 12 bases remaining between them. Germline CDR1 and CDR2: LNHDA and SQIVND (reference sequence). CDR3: CASSKQVKDTEAFF. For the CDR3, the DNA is TGTGCCAGTAGTAAACAGGTTAAAGACACTGAAGCTTTCTTT.

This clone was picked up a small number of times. Here the CDR3 DNA reads TGTGCCAGCAGTTTAGGTTCCTCCTTCGACGAGGGGTACTTC. This gives the protein CASSLGSSFDEGYF. The chain has TRBV28 and TRBJ2-7; D is perhaps TRBD2 (5 bases). CDR1 is MDHEN, CDR2 SYDVKM, per germline. This CDR3 has 14 residues. The germline V and J ends were trimmed by 2 bases and 12 bases, with 20 bases remaining between them.

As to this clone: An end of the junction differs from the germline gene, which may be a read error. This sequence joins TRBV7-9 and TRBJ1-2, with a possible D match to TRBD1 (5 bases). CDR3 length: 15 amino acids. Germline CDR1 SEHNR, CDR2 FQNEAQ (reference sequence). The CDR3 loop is CSSSSQGQPIYGYTF. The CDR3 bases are TGTTCCAGCAGCTCCCAGGGCCAACCTATCTATGGCTACACCTTC. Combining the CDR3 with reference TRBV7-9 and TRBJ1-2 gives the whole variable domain DTGVSQNPRHKITKRGQNVTFRCDPISEHNRLYWYRQTLGQGPEFLTYFQNEAQLEKSRLLSDRFSAERPKGSFSTLEIQRTEQGDSAMYLCSSSSQGQPIYGYTFGSGTRLTVV.

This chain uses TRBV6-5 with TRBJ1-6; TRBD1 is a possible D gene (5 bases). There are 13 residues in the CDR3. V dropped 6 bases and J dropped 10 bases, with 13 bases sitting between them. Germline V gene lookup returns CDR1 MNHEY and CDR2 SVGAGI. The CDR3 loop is CASSPTGISPLHF. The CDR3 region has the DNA TGTGCCAGCAGCCCTACAGGAATCTCACCCCTCCACTTT.

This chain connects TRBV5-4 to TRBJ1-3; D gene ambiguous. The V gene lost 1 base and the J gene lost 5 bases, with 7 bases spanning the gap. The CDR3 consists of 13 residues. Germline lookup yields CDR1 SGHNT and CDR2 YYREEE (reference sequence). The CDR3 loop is CASSLQNRNTIYF. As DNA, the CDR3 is TGTGCCAGCAGCTTGCAAAATCGAAACACCATATATTTT.

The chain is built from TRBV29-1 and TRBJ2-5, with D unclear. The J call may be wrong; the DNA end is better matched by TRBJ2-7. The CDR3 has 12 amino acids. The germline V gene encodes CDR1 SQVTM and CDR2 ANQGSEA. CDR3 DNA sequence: TGCAGCGTTCGACGAACGTTGGGCGAGCAGTACTTC. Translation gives CSVRRTLGEQYF.

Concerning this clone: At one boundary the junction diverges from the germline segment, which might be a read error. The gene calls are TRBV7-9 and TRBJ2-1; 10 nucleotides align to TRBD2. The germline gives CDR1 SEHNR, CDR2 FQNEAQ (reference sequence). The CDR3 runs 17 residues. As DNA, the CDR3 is TGTTCCAGCAGCCCTCGACTAGCGGGCCATGCCTACAATGAGCAGTTCTTC. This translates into CSSSPRLAGHAYNEQFF. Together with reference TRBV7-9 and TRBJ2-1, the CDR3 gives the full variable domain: DTGVSQNPRHKITKRGQNVTFRCDPISEHNRLYWYRQTLGQGPEFLTYFQNEAQLEKSRLLSDRFSAERPKGSFSTLEIQRTEQGDSAMYLCSSSPRLAGHAYNEQFFGPGTRLTVL.